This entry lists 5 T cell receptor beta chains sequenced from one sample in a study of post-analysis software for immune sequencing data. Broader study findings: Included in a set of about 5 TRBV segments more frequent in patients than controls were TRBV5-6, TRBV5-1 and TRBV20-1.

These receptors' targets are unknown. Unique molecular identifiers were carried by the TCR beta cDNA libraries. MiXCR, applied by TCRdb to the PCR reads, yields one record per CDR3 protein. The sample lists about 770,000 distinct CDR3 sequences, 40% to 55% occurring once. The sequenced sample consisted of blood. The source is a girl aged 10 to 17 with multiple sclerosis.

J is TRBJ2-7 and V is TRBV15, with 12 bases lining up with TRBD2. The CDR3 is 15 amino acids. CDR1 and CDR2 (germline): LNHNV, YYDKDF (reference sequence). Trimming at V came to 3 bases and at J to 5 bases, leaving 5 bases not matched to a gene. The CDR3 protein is CATSSRTSGANEQYF. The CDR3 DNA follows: TGTGCCACCAGCAGCCGGACTAGCGGGGCTAACGAGCAGTACTTC.

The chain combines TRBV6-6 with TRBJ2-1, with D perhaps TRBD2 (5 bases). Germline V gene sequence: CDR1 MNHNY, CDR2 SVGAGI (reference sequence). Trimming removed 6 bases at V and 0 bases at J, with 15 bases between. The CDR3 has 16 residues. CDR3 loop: CASSHGGLGSYNEQFF. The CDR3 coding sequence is TGTGCCAGCAGCCACGGTGGACTCGGCTCCTACAATGAGCAGTTCTTC.

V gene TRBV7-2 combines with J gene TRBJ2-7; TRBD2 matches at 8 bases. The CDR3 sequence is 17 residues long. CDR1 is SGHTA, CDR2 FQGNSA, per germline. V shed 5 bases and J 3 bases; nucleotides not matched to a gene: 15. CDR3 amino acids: CASSLGLGTSGFYEQYF. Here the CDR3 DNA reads TGTGCCAGCAGCCTGGGGCTGGGAACTAGCGGATTCTACGAGCAGTACTTC.

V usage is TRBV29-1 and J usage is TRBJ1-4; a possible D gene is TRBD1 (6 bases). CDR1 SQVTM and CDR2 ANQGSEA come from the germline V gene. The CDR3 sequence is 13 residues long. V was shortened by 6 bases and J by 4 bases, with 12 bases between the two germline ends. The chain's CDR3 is CSVSRGNNEKLFF. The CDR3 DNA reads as TGCAGCGTCTCCAGGGGAAATAATGAAAAACTGTTTTTT.

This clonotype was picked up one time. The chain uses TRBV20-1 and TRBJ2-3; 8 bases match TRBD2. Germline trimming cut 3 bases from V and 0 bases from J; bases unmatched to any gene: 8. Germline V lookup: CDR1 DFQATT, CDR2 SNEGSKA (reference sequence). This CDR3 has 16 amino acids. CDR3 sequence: CSARSSGRTSTDTQYF. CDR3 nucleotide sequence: TGCAGTGCTAGGTCTAGCGGGCGAACTAGCACAGATACGCAGTATTTT.